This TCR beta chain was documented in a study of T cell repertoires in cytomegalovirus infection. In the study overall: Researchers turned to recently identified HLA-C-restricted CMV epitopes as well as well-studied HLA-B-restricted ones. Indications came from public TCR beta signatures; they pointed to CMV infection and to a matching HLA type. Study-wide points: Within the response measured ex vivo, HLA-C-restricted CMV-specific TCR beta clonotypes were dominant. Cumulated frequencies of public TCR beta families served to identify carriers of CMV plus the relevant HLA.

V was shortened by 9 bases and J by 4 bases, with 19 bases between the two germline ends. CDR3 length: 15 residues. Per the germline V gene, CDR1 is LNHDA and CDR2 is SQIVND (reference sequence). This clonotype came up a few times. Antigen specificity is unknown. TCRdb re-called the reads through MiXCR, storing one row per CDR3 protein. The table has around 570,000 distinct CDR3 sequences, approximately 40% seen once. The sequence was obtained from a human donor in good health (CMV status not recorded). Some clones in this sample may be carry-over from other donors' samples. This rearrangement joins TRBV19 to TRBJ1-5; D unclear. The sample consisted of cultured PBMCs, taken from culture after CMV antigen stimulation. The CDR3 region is CASPSHRGQNQPQHF. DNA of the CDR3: TGTGCCAGCCCCTCGCACCGGGGTCAGAATCAGCCCCAGCATTTT.